This T cell receptor (beta chain) appears in the sequencing data of a study of shared clonotypes between healthy human individuals. Every subset had its genomic DNA shared out evenly among several immunoSEQ plates. Bulk PBMC genomic DNA spanned ten immunoSEQ deep plates. Produced via immunoSEQ multiplex PCR; TCRdb's table is partial and in-frame only. The sample holds 490,000 or so clones; 60% to 85% are singletons and the top ten take over 10%. Per the germline V gene, CDR1 is LGHNA and CDR2 is YSLEER. Trimming removed 1 base from V and 4 bases from J; junction bases left unmatched: 10. The CDR3 has 17 amino acids. Participating donors were healthy, HIV-negative adults free of recent acute infections or vaccinations.

The clonotype originates from a woman aged 40-49 years in good health. Some clones in this sample may be carry-over from other donors' samples. The sample comprised PBMCs. This chain joins TRBV4-3 and TRBJ2-5; TRBD1 aligns across 9 bases. The CDR3 protein is CASSQVVSGQGRETQYF. The CDR3 DNA sequence: TGCGCCAGCAGCCAAGTGGTTTCTGGACAGGGGCGAGAGACCCAGTACTTC.